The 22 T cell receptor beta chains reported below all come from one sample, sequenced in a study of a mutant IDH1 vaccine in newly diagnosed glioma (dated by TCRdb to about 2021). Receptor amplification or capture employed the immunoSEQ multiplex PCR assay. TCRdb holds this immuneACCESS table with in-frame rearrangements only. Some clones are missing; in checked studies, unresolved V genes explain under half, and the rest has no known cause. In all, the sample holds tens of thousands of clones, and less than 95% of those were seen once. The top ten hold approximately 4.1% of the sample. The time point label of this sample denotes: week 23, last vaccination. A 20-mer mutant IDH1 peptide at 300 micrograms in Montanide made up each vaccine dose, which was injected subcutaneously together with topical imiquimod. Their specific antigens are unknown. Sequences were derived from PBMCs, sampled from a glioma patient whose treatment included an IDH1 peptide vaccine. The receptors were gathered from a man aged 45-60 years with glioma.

The CDR3 region is CASSPSGLARYEQYF. The DNA of the CDR3 is TGTGCCAGCAGTCCCTCCGGACTAGCGCGTTACGAGCAGTACTTC. The chain employs TRBV6-5 and TRBJ2-7, with TRBD2 matching over 9 bases. CDR1 and CDR2 from the germline V gene are MNHEY and SVGAGI. The J segment lost 4 bases and the V segment lost 5 bases, leaving 9 bases of the junction unmatched. The CDR3 contains 15 residues.

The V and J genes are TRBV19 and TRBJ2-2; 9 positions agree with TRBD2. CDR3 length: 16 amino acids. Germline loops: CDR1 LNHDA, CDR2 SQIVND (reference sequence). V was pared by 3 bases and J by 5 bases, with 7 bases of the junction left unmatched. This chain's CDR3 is CASSMGRGGRTGELFF. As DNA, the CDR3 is TGTGCCAGTAGTATGGGGCGGGGGGGGCGAACCGGGGAGCTGTTTTTT.

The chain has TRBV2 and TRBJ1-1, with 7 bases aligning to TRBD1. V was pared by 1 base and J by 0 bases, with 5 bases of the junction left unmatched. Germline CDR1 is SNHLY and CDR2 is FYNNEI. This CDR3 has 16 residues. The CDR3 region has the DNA TGTGCCAGCAGTGAAGAGGGACAGAGATTGAACACTGAAGCTTTCTTT. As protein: CASSEEGQRLNTEAFF.

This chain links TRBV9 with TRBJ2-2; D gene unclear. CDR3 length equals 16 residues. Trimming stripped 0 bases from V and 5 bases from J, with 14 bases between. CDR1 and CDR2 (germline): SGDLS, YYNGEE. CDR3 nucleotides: TGTGCCAGCAGCGTAGCTAACCGGGTACTAACCGGGGAGCTGTTTTTT. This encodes CASSVANRVLTGELFF.

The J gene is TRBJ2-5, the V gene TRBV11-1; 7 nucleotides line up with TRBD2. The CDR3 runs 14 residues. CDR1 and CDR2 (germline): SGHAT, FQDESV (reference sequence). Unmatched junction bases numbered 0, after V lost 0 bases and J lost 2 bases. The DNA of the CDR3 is TGTGCCAGCAGCTTAGCCGGGGGGCAAGAGACCCAGTACTTC. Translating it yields CASSLAGGQETQYF.

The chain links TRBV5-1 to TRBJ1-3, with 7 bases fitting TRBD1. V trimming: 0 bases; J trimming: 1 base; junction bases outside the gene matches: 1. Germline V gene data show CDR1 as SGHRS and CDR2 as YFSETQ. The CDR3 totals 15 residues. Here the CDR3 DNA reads TGCGCCAGCAGCTTGGGGGGACAGTCTGGAAACACCATATATTTT. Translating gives CASSLGGQSGNTIYF.

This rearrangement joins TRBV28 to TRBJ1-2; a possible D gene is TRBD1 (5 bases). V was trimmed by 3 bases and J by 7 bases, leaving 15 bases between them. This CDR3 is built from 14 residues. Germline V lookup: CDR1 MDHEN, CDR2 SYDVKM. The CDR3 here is CASSLPGAGFGYTF. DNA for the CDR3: TGTGCCAGCAGTTTGCCCGGGGCAGGGTTTGGCTACACCTTC.

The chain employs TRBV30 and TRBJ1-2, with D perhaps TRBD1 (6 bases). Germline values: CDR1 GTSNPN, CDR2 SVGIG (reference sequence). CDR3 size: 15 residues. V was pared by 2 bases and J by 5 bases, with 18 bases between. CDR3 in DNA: TGTGCCTGGAGTCTTCTGACAGGCTCCACTTATGGCTACACCTTC. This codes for CAWSLLTGSTYGYTF.

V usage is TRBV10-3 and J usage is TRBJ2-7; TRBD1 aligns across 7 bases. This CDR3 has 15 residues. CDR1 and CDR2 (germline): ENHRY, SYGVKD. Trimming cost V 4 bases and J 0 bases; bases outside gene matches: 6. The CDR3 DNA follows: TGTGCCATCAGTGGGGGGACAGAATACTCCTACGAGCAGTACTTC. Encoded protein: CAISGGTEYSYEQYF.

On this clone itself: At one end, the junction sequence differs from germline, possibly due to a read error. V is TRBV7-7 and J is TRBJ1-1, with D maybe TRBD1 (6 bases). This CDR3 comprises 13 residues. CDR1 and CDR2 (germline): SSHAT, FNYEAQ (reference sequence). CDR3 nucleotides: TGTGCTAGCAGCCAGGGGAGGGGCACTGAAGCTTTCTTT. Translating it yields CASSQGRGTEAFF.

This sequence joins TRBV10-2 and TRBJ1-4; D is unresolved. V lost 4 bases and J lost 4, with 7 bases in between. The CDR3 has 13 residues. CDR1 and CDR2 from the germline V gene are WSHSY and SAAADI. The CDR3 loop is CASSVDGNEKLFF. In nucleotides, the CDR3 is TGCGCCAGCAGTGTTGACGGTAATGAAAAACTGTTTTTT.

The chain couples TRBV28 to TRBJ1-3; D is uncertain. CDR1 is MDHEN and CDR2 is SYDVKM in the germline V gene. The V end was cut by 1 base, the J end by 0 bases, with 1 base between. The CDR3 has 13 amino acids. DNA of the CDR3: TGTGCCAGCAGTTTATTCTCTGGAAACACCATATATTTT. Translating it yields CASSLFSGNTIYF.

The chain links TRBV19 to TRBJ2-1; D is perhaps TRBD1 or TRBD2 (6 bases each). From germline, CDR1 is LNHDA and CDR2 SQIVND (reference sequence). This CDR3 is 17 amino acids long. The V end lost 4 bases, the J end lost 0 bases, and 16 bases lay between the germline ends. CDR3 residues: CASSRGLAGSSYNEQFF. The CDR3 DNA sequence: TGTGCCAGTAGTAGGGGGCTCGCGGGGAGCTCCTACAATGAGCAGTTCTTC.

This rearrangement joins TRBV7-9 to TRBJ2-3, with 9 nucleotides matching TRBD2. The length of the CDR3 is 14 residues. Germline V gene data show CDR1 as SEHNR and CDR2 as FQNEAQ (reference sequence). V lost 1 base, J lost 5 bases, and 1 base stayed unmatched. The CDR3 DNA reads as TGTGCCAGCAGCTTAGGGACTAGCGTAGATACGCAGTATTTT. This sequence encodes CASSLGTSVDTQYF.

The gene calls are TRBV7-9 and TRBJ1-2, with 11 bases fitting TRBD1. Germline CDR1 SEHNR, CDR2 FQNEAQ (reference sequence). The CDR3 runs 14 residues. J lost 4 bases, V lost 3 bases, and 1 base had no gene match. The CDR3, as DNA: TGTGCCAGCAGCTTTGGGACAGGGGGCTATGGCTACACCTTC. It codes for CASSFGTGGYGYTF.

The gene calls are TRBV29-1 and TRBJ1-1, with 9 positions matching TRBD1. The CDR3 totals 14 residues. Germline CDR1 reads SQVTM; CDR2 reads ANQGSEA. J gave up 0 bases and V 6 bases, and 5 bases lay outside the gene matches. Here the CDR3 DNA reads TGCAGCGTGGGACAGGGTCGCATGAACACTGAAGCTTTCTTT. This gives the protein CSVGQGRMNTEAFF.

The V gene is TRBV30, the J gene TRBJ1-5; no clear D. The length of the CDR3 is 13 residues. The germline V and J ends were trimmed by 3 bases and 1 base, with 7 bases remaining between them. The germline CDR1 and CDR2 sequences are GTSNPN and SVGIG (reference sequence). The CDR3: CAWSPSSNQPQHF. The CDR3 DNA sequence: TGTGCCTGGAGCCCGTCCAGCAATCAGCCCCAGCATTTT.

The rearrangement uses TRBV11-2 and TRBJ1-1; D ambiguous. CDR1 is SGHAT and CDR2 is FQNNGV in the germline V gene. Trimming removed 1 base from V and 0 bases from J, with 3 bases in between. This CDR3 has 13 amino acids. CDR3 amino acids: CASSLVMNTEAFF. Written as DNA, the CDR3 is TGTGCCAGCAGCTTAGTCATGAACACTGAAGCTTTCTTT. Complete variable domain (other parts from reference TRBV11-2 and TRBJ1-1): EAGVAQSPRYKIIEKRQSVAFWCNPISGHATLYWYQQILGQGPKLLIQFQNNGVVDDSQLPKDRFSAERLKGVDSTLKIQPAKLEDSAVYLCASSLVMNTEAFFGQGTRLTVV.

CDR3 DNA sequence: TGTGCCACCAGCAGGAGGGGGGGTAGCTATGGCTACACCTTC. Amino acids: CATSRRGGSYGYTF. The chain recombines TRBV15 with TRBJ1-2; D perhaps matches TRBD1 (6 bases). The V end lost 3 bases, the J end lost 4 bases, and 12 bases lay between the germline ends. This CDR3 comprises 14 residues. Germline V gives CDR1 LNHNV, CDR2 YYDKDF (reference sequence).

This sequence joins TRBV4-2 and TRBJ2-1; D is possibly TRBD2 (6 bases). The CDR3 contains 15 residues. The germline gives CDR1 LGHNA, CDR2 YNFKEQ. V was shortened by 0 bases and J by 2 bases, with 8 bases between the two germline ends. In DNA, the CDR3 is TGTGCCAGCAGCCAAGAGGCGGGAACCTACAATGAGCAGTTCTTC. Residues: CASSQEAGTYNEQFF.

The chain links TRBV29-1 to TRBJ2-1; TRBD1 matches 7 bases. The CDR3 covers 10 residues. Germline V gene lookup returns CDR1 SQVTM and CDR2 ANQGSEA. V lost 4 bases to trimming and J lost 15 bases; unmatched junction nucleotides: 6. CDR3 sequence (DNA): TGCAGCGTTGGTGAACAGGGGCCGTTCTTC. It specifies CSVGEQGPFF.

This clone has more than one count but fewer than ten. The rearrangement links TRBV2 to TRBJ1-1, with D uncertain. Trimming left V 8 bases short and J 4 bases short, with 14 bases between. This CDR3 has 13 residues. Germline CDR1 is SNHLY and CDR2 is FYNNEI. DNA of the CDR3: TGTGCCAGCTCGATGGACTCACTCACTGAAGCTTTCTTT. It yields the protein CASSMDSLTEAFF.